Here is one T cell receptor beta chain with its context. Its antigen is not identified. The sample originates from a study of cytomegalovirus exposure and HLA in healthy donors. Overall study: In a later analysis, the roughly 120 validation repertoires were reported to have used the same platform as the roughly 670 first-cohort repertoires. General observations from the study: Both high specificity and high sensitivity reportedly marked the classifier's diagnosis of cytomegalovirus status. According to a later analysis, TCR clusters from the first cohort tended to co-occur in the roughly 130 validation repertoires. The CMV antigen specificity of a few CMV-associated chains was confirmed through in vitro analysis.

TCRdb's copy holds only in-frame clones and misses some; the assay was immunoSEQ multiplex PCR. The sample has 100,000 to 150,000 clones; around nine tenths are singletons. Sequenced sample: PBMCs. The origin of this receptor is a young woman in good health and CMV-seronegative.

CDR3 protein: CASSLDRAYEQYF. CDR3 bases: TGTGCCAGCAGTCTGGACAGGGCCTACGAGCAGTACTTC. V usage is TRBV6-1 and J usage is TRBJ2-7, with TRBD1 matching 8 bases. This CDR3 has 13 amino acids. CDR1 is MNHNS, CDR2 SASEGT, per germline. With 5 bases clipped from V and 2 bases from J, the junction kept 2 bases outside the gene matches.